These 21 T cell receptor beta chains were sequenced from one sample in a study of neurological immune-mediated disorders. TCRdb called the 5' RACE reads again in MiXCR, with one record for every CDR3 protein. The repertoire holds about 76,000 distinct CDR3 sequences, with over 15% as singletons. The specimen sequenced was PBMCs. Receptors were obtained from a woman between 40 and 50 years old in good health.

This clonotype was seen ten or more times. The chain combines TRBV6-4 with TRBJ2-2; D uncertain. The germline gives CDR1 MRHNA, CDR2 SNTAGT. There are 14 residues in the CDR3. V lost 7 bases and J lost 2, with 11 bases in between. The CDR3 protein is CASTPDRNTGELFF. CDR3 in DNA: TGTGCCAGCACCCCTGACCGCAACACCGGGGAGCTGTTTTTT.

This clonotype was seen at least ten times. The chain employs TRBV20-1 and TRBJ2-7, with TRBD1 matching 7 bases. The CDR3 runs to 12 residues. Germline CDR1 DFQATT, CDR2 SNEGSKA (reference sequence). Germline trimming cut 6 bases from V and 5 bases from J; bases unmatched to any gene: 7. CDR3 amino acids: CSAPRGLDEQYV. CDR3 nucleotides: TGCAGTGCCCCGAGGGGGCTAGACGAGCAGTACGTC.

For this clonotype: The junction departs from germline at one end; a sequencing error may be responsible. The chain recombines TRBV4-3 with TRBJ2-1, with TRBD2 identical over 10 bases. This CDR3 comprises 17 residues. From germline, CDR1 is LGHNA and CDR2 YSLEER. The CDR3 here is CASSPQPSGGVYNDQFF. The DNA for the CDR3 is TGCGCTAGCAGCCCCCAACCGAGCGGGGGGGTGTACAATGACCAGTTCTTC.

This clonotype has ten or more counts. V is TRBV18 and J is TRBJ2-5; D remains unclear. Germline CDR1 reads KGHSH; CDR2 reads LQKENI. This CDR3 has 15 residues. V shed 5 bases and J shed 1 base, with 14 bases lying between them. DNA for the CDR3: TGTGCCAGCTCAACATCGACAATCTCCCAAGAGACCCAGTACTTC. This codes for CASSTSTISQETQYF. The full variable domain, its missing parts supplied by reference TRBV18 and TRBJ2-5, is NAGVMQNPRHLVRRRGQEARLRCSPMKGHSHVYWYRQLPEEGLKFMVYLQKENIIDESGMPKERFSAEFPKEGPSILRIQQVVRGDSAAYFCASSTSTISQETQYFGPGTRLLVL.

This clonotype was found many times. The rearrangement links TRBV7-8 to TRBJ1-2, with a weak D call TRBD1 (5 bases). CDR1 and CDR2 from the germline V gene are SGHVS and FQNEAQ. Trimming took off 3 bases at V and 7 bases at J, with 15 bases between the two ends. The CDR3 spans 14 residues. CDR3 residues: CASSLLDPRGGYTF. Here the CDR3 DNA reads TGTGCCAGCAGCTTGTTGGACCCTAGGGGTGGCTACACCTTC.

Many counts were recorded for this clonotype. This sequence joins TRBV5-6 and TRBJ2-3, with 7 bases that match TRBD1. The trim removed 1 base at V and 2 bases at J, leaving 7 bases unmatched. Per the germline V gene, CDR1 is SGHDT and CDR2 is YYEEEE. This CDR3 is 16 amino acids long. CDR3 residues: CASSLTIDRDTDTQYF. CDR3 DNA sequence: TGTGCCAGCAGCTTGACCATCGACAGGGACACAGATACGCAGTATTTT.

CDR3 residues: CASSLQGSSTDTQYF. CDR3 coding DNA: TGTGCCAGCAGTTTACAGGGGAGTAGCACAGATACGCAGTATTTT. This chain links TRBV2 with TRBJ2-3; 7 nucleotides align to TRBD1. Germline V gene sequence: CDR1 SNHLY, CDR2 FYNNEI. This CDR3 region has 15 residues. The V gene end was trimmed by 5 bases and the J gene end by 0 bases; junction bases not matched to a gene: 5.

This clonotype appeared many times. V is TRBV7-2 and J is TRBJ2-1; 13 positions agree with TRBD2. Germline V gives CDR1 SGHTA, CDR2 FQGNSA. With 5 bases clipped from V and 6 bases from J, the junction kept 7 bases outside the gene matches. There are 16 residues in the CDR3. The CDR3: CASSPRGLAGTNEQFF. The CDR3 DNA is TGTGCCAGCAGCCCGAGGGGACTAGCGGGGACCAATGAGCAGTTCTTC.

The rearrangement uses TRBV20-1 and TRBJ2-3, with TRBD2 matching 8 bases. CDR1 DFQATT and CDR2 SNEGSKA come from the germline V gene (reference sequence). Germline trimming cut 3 bases from V and 5 bases from J; bases unmatched to any gene: 13. This CDR3 region has 16 residues. For the CDR3, the DNA is TGCAGTGCTAGCCCTTTACGGGGGGGTCTTAGAGATACGCAGTATTTT. Protein: CSASPLRGGLRDTQYF.

This clonotype was found many times. The rearrangement links TRBV6-2 or TRBV6-3 to TRBJ2-1, with 8 bases fitting TRBD2. The CDR3 runs to 13 residues. Losses at the gene ends were 5 bases for V and 9 bases for J; bases not matched to a gene: 6. Looked up from germline, CDR1 is MNHEY and CDR2 is SVGEGT. CDR3 sequence (DNA): TGTGCCAGCAGTCACCCGACTAGCGCTGAGCAGTTCTTC. Residues: CASSHPTSAEQFF.

A word on this clonotype: A much larger clone differs by one base, so this may be a read error. This chain connects TRBV20-1 to TRBJ2-7; TRBD1 aligns across 7 bases. Germline loops: CDR1 DFQATT, CDR2 SNEGSKA (reference sequence). This CDR3 has 12 amino acids. The CDR3 sequence is CSASPGGYDQYF. The CDR3 DNA follows: TGCAGTGCTAGCCCAGGGGGTTACGACCAGTACTTC.

Turning to this clonotype: A much larger clone lies a single base off, so this may be a read error. This rearrangement joins TRBV7-2 to TRBJ2-3, with TRBD1 matching 7 bases. This CDR3 is built from 15 residues. Germline CDR1 SGHTA, CDR2 FQGNSA. The ends lost 5 bases at V and 2 bases at J; junction bases unmatched: 7. This CDR3 is CASSRDRDDTDTQYF. In nucleotides, the CDR3 is TGTGCCAGCAGCCGCGACAGGGATGACACAGATACGCAGTATTTT.

This clonotype was counted at least ten times. This sequence joins TRBV6-5 and TRBJ2-3; 16 nucleotides agree with TRBD2. There are 19 residues in the CDR3. Germline V CDR1 and CDR2: MNHEY, SVGAGI. V lost 6 bases and J lost 6; bases outside the gene matches: 15. CDR3 sequence (DNA): TGTGCCAGCAGCCTGGGACTAGCGGGGGGGCCAGGGTATTGGGATACGCAGTATTTT. It is translated as CASSLGLAGGPGYWDTQYF.

This clonotype was observed at least ten times. The rearrangement joins TRBV7-2 to TRBJ2-3; D not resolved. CDR3 length equals 14 residues. Germline CDR1 SGHTA, CDR2 FQGNSA. V was clipped by 3 bases and J by 3 bases, with 10 bases between them. The CDR3: CASSFLRATDTQYF. CDR3 DNA: TGTGCCAGCAGCTTTTTGCGCGCTACAGATACGCAGTATTTT.

The chain has TRBV20-1 and TRBJ1-3; no definite D call. Trimming took 2 bases from V and 2 from J, leaving 13 bases between them. The CDR3 totals 15 residues. Germline loops: CDR1 DFQATT, CDR2 SNEGSKA (reference sequence). CDR3 coding DNA: TGCAGTGCTAGAAAGGACGCGAAACCTGGAAACACCATATATTTT. Translation: CSARKDAKPGNTIYF.

This clonotype was detected ten times or more. The chain combines TRBV4-2 with TRBJ2-2; 8 bases fit TRBD2. This CDR3 is built from 16 residues. Germline CDR1 is LGHNA and CDR2 is YNFKEQ. Trimming took 0 bases from V and 2 from J; bases not matched to a gene: 2. CDR3 DNA: TGTGCCAGCAGCCAAGATAGCGGGGCCAACACCGGGGAGCTGTTTTTT. Translation gives CASSQDSGANTGELFF.

The DNA of the CDR3 is TGTGCCAGCACCCCTGGGACTAGCTACTGGGGGGAGCAGTTCTTC. As protein: CASTPGTSYWGEQFF. The chain carries TRBV7-2 and TRBJ2-7; TRBD2 matches 9 bases. The closer fit of TRBJ2-1 to the DNA end suggests the J call may be wrong. The CDR3 is 15 amino acids. In germline, CDR1 is SGHTA, CDR2 FQGNSA.

This clonotype was observed at least ten times. The V gene is TRBV6-1, the J gene TRBJ1-5; TRBD1 matches 9 bases. After removal of 4 bases from V and 1 base from J, the junction contained 2 bases not matched to a gene. The CDR3 runs to 15 residues. Germline CDR1 is MNHNS and CDR2 is SASEGT. The CDR3: CASSVGTGSNQPQHF. Here the CDR3 DNA reads TGTGCCAGCAGTGTTGGGACAGGGAGCAATCAGCCCCAGCATTTT.

This clonotype showed up many times. The rearrangement links TRBV5-1 to TRBJ2-2; D possibly matches TRBD1 or TRBD2 (5 bases each). Trimming cost V 4 bases and J 1 base, with 14 bases left between them. From germline, CDR1 is SGHRS and CDR2 YFSETQ. This CDR3 has 16 residues. This CDR3 reads CASSIGAWVNTGELFF. The CDR3, as DNA: TGCGCCAGCAGCATCGGGGCTTGGGTGAACACCGGGGAGCTGTTTTTT.

The table lists this clonotype with many counts. The chain has TRBV9 and TRBJ1-3, with a tentative D call TRBD1 (5 bases). V lost 2 bases, J lost 4 bases, and 13 bases lay in between. The CDR3 totals 15 residues. In germline, CDR1 is SGDLS, CDR2 YYNGEE. The CDR3 reads CASSVRSGTGNTIYF. DNA of the CDR3: TGTGCCAGCAGCGTGAGGTCTGGGACCGGAAACACCATATATTTT.

The table lists this clonotype with many counts. The chain employs TRBV18 and TRBJ2-2; the D is unclear. The CDR3 is 13 residues long. V lost 2 bases to trimming and J lost 4 bases, with 5 bases between them. Per germline, CDR1 KGHSH and CDR2 LQKENI. CDR3 sequence reads: CASSPVGTGELFF. CDR3 in DNA: TGTGCCAGCTCACCAGTGGGCACCGGGGAGCTGTTTTTT.